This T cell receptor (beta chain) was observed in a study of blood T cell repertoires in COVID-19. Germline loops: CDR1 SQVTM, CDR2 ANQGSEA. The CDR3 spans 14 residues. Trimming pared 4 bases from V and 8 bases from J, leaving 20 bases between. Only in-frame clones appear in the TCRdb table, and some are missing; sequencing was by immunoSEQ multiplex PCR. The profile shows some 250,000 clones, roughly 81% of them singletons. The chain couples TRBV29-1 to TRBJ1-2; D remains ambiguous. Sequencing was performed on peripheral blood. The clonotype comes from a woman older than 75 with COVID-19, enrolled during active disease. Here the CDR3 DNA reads TGCAGCGTTGTAGTCCCCCGAACGGGAGAAGGCTACACCTTC. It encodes CSVVVPRTGEGYTF.